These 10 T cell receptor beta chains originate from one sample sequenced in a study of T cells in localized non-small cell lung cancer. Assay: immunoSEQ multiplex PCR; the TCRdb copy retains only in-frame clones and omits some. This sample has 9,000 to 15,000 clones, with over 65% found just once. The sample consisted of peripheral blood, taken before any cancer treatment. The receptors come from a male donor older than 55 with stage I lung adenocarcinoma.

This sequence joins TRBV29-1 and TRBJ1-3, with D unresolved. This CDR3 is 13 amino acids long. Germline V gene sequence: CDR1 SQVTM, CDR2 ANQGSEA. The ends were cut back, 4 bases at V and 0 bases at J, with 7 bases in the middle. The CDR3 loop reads CSVAVSSGNTIYF. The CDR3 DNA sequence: TGCAGCGTTGCAGTGAGCTCTGGAAACACCATATATTTT.

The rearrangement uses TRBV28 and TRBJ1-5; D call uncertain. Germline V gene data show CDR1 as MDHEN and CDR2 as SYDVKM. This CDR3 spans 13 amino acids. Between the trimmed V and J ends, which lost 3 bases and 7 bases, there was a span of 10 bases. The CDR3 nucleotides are TGTGCCAGCAGTTTTTCGGCAGACCAGCCCCAGCATTTT. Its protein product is CASSFSADQPQHF.

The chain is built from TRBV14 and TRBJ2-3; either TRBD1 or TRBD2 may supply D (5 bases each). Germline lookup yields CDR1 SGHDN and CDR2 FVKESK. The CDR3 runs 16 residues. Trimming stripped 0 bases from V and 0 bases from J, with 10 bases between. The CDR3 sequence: CASSQEGRVSTDTQYF. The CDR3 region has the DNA TGTGCCAGCAGCCAAGAGGGGCGGGTTAGCACAGATACGCAGTATTTT.

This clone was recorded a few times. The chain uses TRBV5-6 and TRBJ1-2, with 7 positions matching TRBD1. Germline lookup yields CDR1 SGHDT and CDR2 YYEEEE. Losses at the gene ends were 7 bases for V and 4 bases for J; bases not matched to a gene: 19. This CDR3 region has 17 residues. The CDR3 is CASYTTVGTVQPYGYTF. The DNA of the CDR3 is TGTGCCAGCTATACCACAGTCGGGACAGTCCAGCCCTATGGCTACACCTTC.

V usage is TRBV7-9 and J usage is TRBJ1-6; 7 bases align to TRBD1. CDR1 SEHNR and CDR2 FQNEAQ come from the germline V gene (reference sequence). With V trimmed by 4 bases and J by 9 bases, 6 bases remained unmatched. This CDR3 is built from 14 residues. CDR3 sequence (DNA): TGTGCCAGCAGCTACGGGACAGACGGTTCACCCCTCCACTTT. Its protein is CASSYGTDGSPLHF.

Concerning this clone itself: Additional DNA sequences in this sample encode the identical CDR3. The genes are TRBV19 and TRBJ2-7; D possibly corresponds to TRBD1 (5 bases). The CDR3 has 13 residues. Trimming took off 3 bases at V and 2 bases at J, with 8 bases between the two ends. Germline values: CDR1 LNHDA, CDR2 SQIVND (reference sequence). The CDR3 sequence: CASSIGRAYEQYF. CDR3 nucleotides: TGTGCCAGTAGTATCGGCAGGGCCTACGAGCAGTACTTC.

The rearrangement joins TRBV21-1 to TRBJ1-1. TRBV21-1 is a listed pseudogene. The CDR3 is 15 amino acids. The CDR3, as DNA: TGTGCCAGCAGCAAAAGGAAAGAGAAAGGCACTGAAGCTTTCTTT. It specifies CASSKRKEKGTEAFF.

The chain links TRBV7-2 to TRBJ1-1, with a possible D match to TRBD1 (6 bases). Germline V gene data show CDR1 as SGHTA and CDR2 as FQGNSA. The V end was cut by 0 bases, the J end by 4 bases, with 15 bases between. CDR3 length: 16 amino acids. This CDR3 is CASSLAQGGSGTEAFF. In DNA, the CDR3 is TGTGCCAGCAGCTTAGCACAGGGTGGGTCGGGCACTGAAGCTTTCTTT.

In DNA form, the CDR3 reads TGCAGCGCCCAATATAACTACGAGCAGTACTTC. This gives the protein CSAQYNYEQYF. The chain couples TRBV29-1 to TRBJ2-7; D gene ambiguous. The V end lost 7 bases, the J end lost 3 bases, and 10 bases lay between the germline ends. Germline V gene data show CDR1 as SQVTM and CDR2 as ANQGSEA. The CDR3 loop spans 11 amino acids.

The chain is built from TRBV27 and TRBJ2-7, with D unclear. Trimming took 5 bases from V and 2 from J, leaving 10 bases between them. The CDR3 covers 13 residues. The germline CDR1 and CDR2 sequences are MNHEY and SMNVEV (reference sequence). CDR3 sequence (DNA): TGTGCCAGCAGTCCTATATATGCCTACGAGCAGTACTTC. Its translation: CASSPIYAYEQYF.